A single sample is the source of the 19 T cell receptor beta chains below, sequenced in a study of blood T cell repertoires in COVID-19. The repertoire was sequenced with immunoSEQ multiplex PCR; TCRdb's copy has only in-frame clones and lacks some. Seen here are 150,000 to 200,000 clones, more than 75% observed once, and the top ten hold around 0.5%. Sample: peripheral blood. The receptors here all came from a man in his sixties with COVID-19, enrolled during active disease.

The chain carries TRBV19 and TRBJ2-7; D is unresolved. The CDR3 totals 15 residues. Germline V gene data show CDR1 as LNHDA and CDR2 as SQIVND (reference sequence). Trimming removed 3 bases from V and 1 base from J, with 13 bases in between. CDR3: CASSISSIISYEQYF. The CDR3 DNA reads TGTGCCAGTAGTATTTCCAGTATAATATCCTACGAGCAGTACTTC.

Only a few counts were recorded for this clone. The V and J genes are TRBV9 and TRBJ2-3; 14 bases line up with TRBD2. The germline gives CDR1 SGDLS, CDR2 YYNGEE. Unmatched junction bases numbered 5, after V lost 4 bases and J lost 10 bases. The CDR3 totals 14 residues. DNA for the CDR3: TGTGCCAGCAGCACCGGACTAGCGGGGGGTGCGCAGTATTTT. Residues: CASSTGLAGGAQYF.

This clone showed up just a few times. In DNA form, the CDR3 reads TGTGCCAGTAAAGGTCCCGGGGACACTGAAGCTTTCTTT. Amino acids: CASKGPGDTEAFF. The chain links TRBV19 to TRBJ1-1, with no clear D. The V end was cut by 7 bases, the J end by 3 bases, with 12 bases between. Germline V CDR1 and CDR2: LNHDA, SQIVND (reference sequence). CDR3 length: 13 amino acids.

The V call is TRBV29-1, the J call TRBJ1-1; the match to TRBD1 covers 7 bases. From germline, CDR1 is SQVTM and CDR2 ANQGSEA. This CDR3 is 13 amino acids long. After removal of 8 bases from V and 5 bases from J, the junction contained 11 bases not matched to a gene. The CDR3 loop reads CSSSRQGLTEAFF. CDR3 nucleotides: TGCAGCAGCTCCAGACAGGGTCTAACTGAAGCTTTCTTT.

In this sample, this clone turned up once. V gene TRBV29-1 combines with J gene TRBJ1-2, with a weak D call TRBD1 (5 bases). V dropped 3 bases and J dropped 3 bases, with 14 bases sitting between them. The CDR3 is 14 residues long. CDR1 is SQVTM, CDR2 ANQGSEA, per germline. For the CDR3, the DNA is TGCAGCGTTGAGCCCCCAGGGCAATACTATGGCTACACCTTC. It encodes CSVEPPGQYYGYTF.

V is TRBV6-2 or TRBV6-3 and J is TRBJ1-5; tentative D call: TRBD1 (5 bases). Trimming cost V 3 bases and J 7 bases, with 16 bases left between them. The CDR3 has 15 amino acids. CDR1 MNHEY and CDR2 SVGEGT come from the germline V gene. In DNA form, the CDR3 reads TGTGCCAGCAGTTATTCTCGTATGGGGGGACAGCCCCAGCATTTT. This encodes CASSYSRMGGQPQHF.

The rearrangement uses TRBV19 and TRBJ1-2, with TRBD1 as a possible D gene (6 bases). The germline V and J ends were trimmed by 8 bases and 7 bases, with 17 bases remaining between them. Germline CDR1 reads LNHDA; CDR2 reads SQIVND (reference sequence). The CDR3 runs to 13 residues. For the CDR3, the DNA is TGTGCCAGTTTAGACAGGCCTGCCGGTGGCTACACCTTC. Translating gives CASLDRPAGGYTF.

To note about this clone: The same CDR3 arises from other DNA sequences in this sample as well. V and J are TRBV11-2 and TRBJ2-1; 16 nucleotides match TRBD2. The V segment lost 5 bases and the J segment 10 bases; nucleotides outside the gene matches: 5. The germline CDR1 and CDR2 sequences are SGHAT and FQNNGV. This CDR3 has 15 residues. The CDR3 region is CASSPGLAGGREQFF. For the CDR3, the DNA is TGTGCCAGCAGCCCGGGACTAGCGGGAGGGCGGGAGCAGTTCTTC.

The J gene is TRBJ1-4, the V gene TRBV24-1; no definite D call. Germline CDR1 is KGHDR and CDR2 is SFDVKD. The CDR3 is made up of 14 amino acids. V was clipped by 5 bases and J by 8 bases, with 14 bases between them. The CDR3, as DNA: TGTGCCACCAGTGCGGGGAGTCCGGGGGAAAAACTGTTTTTT. It encodes CATSAGSPGEKLFF.

This chain joins TRBV27 and TRBJ1-6, with D unclear. The germline V gene has CDR1 MNHEY and CDR2 SMNVEV (reference sequence). This CDR3 spans 16 amino acids. Trimming took 3 bases from V and 9 from J, leaving 18 bases between them. The CDR3 protein is CASSFRVWEDGSPLHF. CDR3 nucleotides: TGTGCCAGCAGTTTCCGGGTCTGGGAGGACGGTTCACCCCTCCACTTT.

The V and J genes are TRBV7-2 and TRBJ1-6, with a possible D match to TRBD1 (5 bases). V was shortened by 3 bases and J by 6 bases, with 9 bases between the two germline ends. The CDR3 has 14 residues. In germline, CDR1 is SGHTA, CDR2 FQGNSA. CDR3: CASSLFQGNSPLHF. CDR3 in DNA: TGTGCCAGCAGCTTGTTCCAGGGTAATTCACCCCTCCACTTT.

V usage is TRBV6-2 or TRBV6-3 and J usage is TRBJ2-2; TRBD2 matches at 7 bases. CDR1 is MNHEY, CDR2 SVGEGT, per germline. The CDR3 has 14 amino acids. V dropped 2 bases and J dropped 6; count of bases not matched to a gene: 3. CDR3 protein: CASSYGLVSGELFF. CDR3 coding DNA: TGTGCCAGCAGTTACGGACTAGTATCCGGGGAGCTGTTTTTT.

The V and J genes are TRBV7-2 and TRBJ2-3; 9 bases are a match to TRBD2. The CDR3 sequence is 14 residues long. CDR1 and CDR2 (germline): SGHTA, FQGNSA. After removal of 7 bases from V and 2 bases from J, the junction contained 4 bases not matched to a gene. Here the CDR3 DNA reads TGTGCCAGCACGCGGGGGGGTCCCACAGATACGCAGTATTTT. Amino acids: CASTRGGPTDTQYF.

This chain links TRBV6-5 with TRBJ1-1; 7 bases map to TRBD1. The CDR3 runs 14 residues. With 6 bases clipped from V and 5 bases from J, the junction kept 9 bases outside the gene matches. The V gene's germline CDR1 is MNHEY and CDR2 SVGAGI. The CDR3, as DNA: TGTGCCAGCAGGGACAGGTGGGTTGTGACTGAAGCTTTCTTT. This gives the protein CASRDRWVVTEAFF.

In its sample, this clone was seen once. V gene TRBV7-9 combines with J gene TRBJ1-6; D not resolved. The CDR3 contains 16 residues. The ends were cut back, 1 base at V and 0 bases at J, with 7 bases in the middle. CDR1 and CDR2 from the germline V gene are SEHNR and FQNEAQ (reference sequence). In DNA, the CDR3 is TGTGCCAGCAGCTTAGATGTCAGCTCCTATAATTCACCCCTCCACTTT. This gives the protein CASSLDVSSYNSPLHF.

This chain uses TRBV7-2 with TRBJ1-4; tentative D call: TRBD1 (5 bases). V lost 1 base to trimming and J lost 4 bases, with 10 bases between them. This CDR3 comprises 15 residues. Germline V CDR1 and CDR2: SGHTA, FQGNSA. CDR3 sequence reads: CASSLGGGYNEKLFF. CDR3 sequence (DNA): TGTGCCAGCAGCTTAGGGGGGGGATATAATGAAAAACTGTTTTTT.

This chain joins TRBV3-1 (or the pseudogene TRBV3-2) and TRBJ1-3; possible D gene TRBD1, 6 bases. CDR3 length equals 20 residues. Between the trimmed V and J ends, which lost 0 bases and 4 bases, there was a span of 25 bases. Per the germline V gene, CDR1 is LGHDT and CDR2 is YNNKEL (reference sequence). CDR3 amino acids: CASSQDGIIRGGLGGNTIYF. In DNA, the CDR3 is TGTGCCAGCAGCCAAGATGGAATTATAAGGGGGGGGCTTGGAGGAAACACCATATATTTT.

This chain uses TRBV18 with TRBJ1-4; TRBD1 is a possible D gene (5 bases). Germline V gives CDR1 KGHSH, CDR2 LQKENI. The ends were cut back, 1 base at V and 3 bases at J, with 12 bases in the middle. There are 16 residues in the CDR3. CDR3 coding DNA: TGTGCCAGCTCACCACAGCCCCCGGGGGCTAATGAAAAACTGTTTTTT. It encodes CASSPQPPGANEKLFF.

The chain employs TRBV3-1 (or the pseudogene TRBV3-2) and TRBJ2-5; D uncertain. Germline values: CDR1 LGHDT, CDR2 YNNKEL (reference sequence). V lost 3 bases, J lost 1 base, and 9 bases lay in between. The CDR3 length is 14 residues. For the CDR3, the DNA is TGTGCCAGCAGCCAGTGGTACAGCCAAGAGACCCAGTACTTC. This encodes CASSQWYSQETQYF.